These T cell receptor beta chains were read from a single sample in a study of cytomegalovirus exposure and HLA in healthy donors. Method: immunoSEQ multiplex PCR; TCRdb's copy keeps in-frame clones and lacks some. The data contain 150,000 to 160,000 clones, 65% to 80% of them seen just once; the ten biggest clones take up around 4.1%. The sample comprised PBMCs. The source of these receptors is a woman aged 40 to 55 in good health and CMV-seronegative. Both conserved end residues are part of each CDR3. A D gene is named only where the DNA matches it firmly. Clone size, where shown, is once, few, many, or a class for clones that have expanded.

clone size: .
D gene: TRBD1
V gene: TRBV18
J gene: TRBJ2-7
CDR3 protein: CASSLGQGDVYEQYF
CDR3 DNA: TGTGCCAGCTCACTAGGACAGGGGGACGTCTACGAGCAGTACTTC

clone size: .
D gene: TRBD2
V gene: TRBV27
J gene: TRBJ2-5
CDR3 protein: CASSYGTSGQAPQYF
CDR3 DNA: TGTGCCAGCAGCTATGGGACTAGCGGGCAGGCGCCCCAGTACTTC

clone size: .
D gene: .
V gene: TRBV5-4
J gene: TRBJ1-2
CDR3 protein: CASSQIARGDGYTF
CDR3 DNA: TGTGCCAGCAGCCAAATTGCCAGGGGTGATGGCTACACCTTC

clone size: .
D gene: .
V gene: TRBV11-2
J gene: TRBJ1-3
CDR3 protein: CASTQANTIYF
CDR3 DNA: TGTGCCAGCACCCAAGCAAACACCATATATTTT

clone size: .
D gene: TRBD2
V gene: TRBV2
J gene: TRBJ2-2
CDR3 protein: CASRNPRGGNTGELFF
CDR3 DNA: TGTGCCAGCAGGAACCCCCGGGGGGGCAACACCGGGGAGCTGTTTTTT

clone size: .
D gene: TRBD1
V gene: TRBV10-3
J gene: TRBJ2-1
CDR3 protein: CAISEASGGYLYNEQFF
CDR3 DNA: TGTGCCATCAGTGAGGCCTCAGGGGGCTATTTATACAATGAGCAGTTCTTC

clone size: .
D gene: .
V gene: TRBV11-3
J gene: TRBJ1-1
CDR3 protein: CASSFLTGEATEAFF
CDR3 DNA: TGTGCCAGCAGCTTTCTAACGGGGGAGGCCACTGAAGCTTTCTTT

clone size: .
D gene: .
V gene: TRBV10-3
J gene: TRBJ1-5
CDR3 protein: CAISEGSSRRNQPQHF
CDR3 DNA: TGTGCCATCAGTGAGGGCAGCTCGAGGCGCAATCAGCCCCAGCATTTT

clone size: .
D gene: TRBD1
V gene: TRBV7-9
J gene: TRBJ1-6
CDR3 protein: CASSLGDSPSPLHF
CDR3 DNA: TGTGCCAGCAGCTTAGGGGACAGCCCTTCACCCCTCCACTTT

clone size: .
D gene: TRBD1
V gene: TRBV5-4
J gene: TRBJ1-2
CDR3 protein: CASSGPGTGGYDYGYTF
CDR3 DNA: TGTGCCAGCAGCGGTCCCGGGACAGGGGGTTATGACTATGGCTACACCTTC

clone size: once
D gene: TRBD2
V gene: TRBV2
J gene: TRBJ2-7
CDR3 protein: CASSESGVILPYEQYF
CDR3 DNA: TGTGCCAGCAGTGAGAGCGGGGTGATTCTACCCTACGAGCAGTACTTC

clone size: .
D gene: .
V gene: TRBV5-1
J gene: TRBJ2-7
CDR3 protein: CASSPPTGGFYEQYF
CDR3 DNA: TGCGCCAGCAGCCCACCTACTGGGGGGTTCTACGAGCAGTACTTC

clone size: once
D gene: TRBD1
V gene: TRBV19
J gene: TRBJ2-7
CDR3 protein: CASSDATTTDRVYEQYF
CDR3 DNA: TGTGCCAGTAGTGACGCGACTACAACGGACAGGGTATACGAGCAGTACTTC

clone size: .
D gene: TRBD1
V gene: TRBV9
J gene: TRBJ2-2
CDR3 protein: CASSPGQGYTGELFF
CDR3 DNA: TGTGCCAGCAGCCCCGGACAGGGTTACACCGGGGAGCTGTTTTTT

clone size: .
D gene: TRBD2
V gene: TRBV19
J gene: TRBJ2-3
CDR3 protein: CASSIGLAGGSESGYF
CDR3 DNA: TGTGCCAGTAGTATTGGTCTAGCGGGAGGGTCCGAAAGTGGGTATTTT

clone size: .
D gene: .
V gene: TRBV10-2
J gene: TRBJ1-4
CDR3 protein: CASSAISGSEKLFF
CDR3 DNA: TGCGCCAGCAGTGCGATCTCGGGGAGTGAAAAACTGTTTTTT

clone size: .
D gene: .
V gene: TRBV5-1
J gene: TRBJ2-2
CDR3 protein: CASTPDGLANTGELFF
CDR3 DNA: TGCGCCAGCACTCCCGACGGACTGGCGAACACCGGGGAGCTGTTTTTT

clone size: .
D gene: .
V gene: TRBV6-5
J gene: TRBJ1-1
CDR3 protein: CASSLGGWGEAFF
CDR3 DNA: TGTGCCAGCAGTTTGGGGGGATGGGGTGAAGCTTTCTTT

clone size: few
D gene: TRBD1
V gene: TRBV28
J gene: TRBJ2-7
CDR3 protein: CASSLRDRVVLSSYEQYF
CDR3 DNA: TGTGCCAGCAGTCTCCGGGACAGGGTCGTTCTTTCCTCCTACGAGCAGTACTTC

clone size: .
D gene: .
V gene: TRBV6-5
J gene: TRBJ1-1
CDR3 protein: CASSYGATNTEAFF
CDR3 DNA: TGTGCCAGCAGTTACGGGGCCACGAACACTGAAGCTTTCTTT

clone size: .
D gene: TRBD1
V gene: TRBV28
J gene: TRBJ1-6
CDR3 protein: CASSLIGDRYSPLHF
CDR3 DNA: TGTGCCAGCAGTTTAATTGGGGACAGATATTCACCCCTCCACTTT

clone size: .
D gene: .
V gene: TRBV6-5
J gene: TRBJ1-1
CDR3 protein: CASREILDREAFF
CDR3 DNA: TGTGCCAGCAGGGAAATTTTGGACAGAGAAGCTTTCTTT

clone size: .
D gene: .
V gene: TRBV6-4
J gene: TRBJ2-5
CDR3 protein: CASRTGGKGQDHGETQYF
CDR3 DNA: TGTGCCAGCCGAACTGGGGGGAAAGGACAGGACCACGGGGAGACCCAGTACTTC

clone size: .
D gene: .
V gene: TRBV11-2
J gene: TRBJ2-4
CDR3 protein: CASSLGLRAELAKNIQYF
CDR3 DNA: TGTGCCAGCAGCTTAGGATTGCGAGCGGAGTTAGCCAAAAACATTCAGTACTTC

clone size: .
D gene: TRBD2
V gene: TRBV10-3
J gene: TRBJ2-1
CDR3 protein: CASLSGMGYNEQFF
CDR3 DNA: TGTGCCAGCCTTAGCGGGATGGGCTACAATGAGCAGTTCTTC

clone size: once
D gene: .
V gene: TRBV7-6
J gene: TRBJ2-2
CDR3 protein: CASSVIRGGELFF
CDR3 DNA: TGTGCCAGCAGCGTGATCCGCGGCGGGGAGCTGTTTTTT

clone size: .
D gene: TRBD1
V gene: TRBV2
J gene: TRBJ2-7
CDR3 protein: CASSELRGRGRYEQYF
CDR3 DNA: TGTGCCAGCAGTGAACTGCGCGGCAGGGGGCGTTACGAGCAGTACTTC

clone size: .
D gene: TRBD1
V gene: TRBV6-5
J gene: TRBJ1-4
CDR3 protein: CASKKPRTGNEKLFF
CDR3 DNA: TGTGCCAGCAAGAAACCCCGGACAGGGAATGAAAAACTGTTTTTT

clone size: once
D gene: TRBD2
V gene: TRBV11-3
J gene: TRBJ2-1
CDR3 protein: CASGTGEGNEQFF
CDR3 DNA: TGTGCCAGCGGGACCGGGGAGGGTAATGAGCAGTTCTTC

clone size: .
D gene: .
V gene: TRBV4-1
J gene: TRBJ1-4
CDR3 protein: CASSRRGDGANEKLFF
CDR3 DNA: TGCGCCAGCAGCCGGCGGGGGGACGGGGCTAATGAAAAACTGTTTTTT

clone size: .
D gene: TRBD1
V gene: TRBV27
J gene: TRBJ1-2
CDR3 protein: CASSPGQGKGGYTF
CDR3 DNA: TGTGCCAGCAGCCCCGGACAGGGGAAGGGTGGCTACACCTTC

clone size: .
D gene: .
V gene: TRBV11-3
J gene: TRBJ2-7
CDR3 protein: CASSSILLRGEQYF
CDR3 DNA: TGTGCCAGCAGCTCAATTCTTCTCCGCGGCGAGCAGTACTTC

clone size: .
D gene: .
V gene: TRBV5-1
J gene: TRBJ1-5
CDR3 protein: CASSLDGNSNQPQHF
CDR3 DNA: TGCGCCAGCAGCTTGGACGGGAATAGCAATCAGCCCCAGCATTTT

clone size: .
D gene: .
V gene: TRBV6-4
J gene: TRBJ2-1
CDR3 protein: CASSEGGAGNEQFF
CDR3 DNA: TGTGCCAGCAGTGAAGGGGGGGCGGGCAATGAGCAGTTCTTC

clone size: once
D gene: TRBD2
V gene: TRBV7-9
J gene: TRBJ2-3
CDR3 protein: CASSNGLAGTDTQYF
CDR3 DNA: TGTGCCAGCAGCAACGGACTAGCGGGAACAGATACGCAGTATTTT

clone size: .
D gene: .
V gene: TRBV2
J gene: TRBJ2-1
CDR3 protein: CASSEGPLRNEQFF
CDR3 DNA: TGTGCCAGCAGTGAGGGGCCTCTTAGGAATGAGCAGTTCTTC

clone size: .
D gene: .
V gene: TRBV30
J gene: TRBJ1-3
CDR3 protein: CAWRPQGYAGNTIYF
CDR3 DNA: TGTGCCTGGAGACCACAGGGTTATGCTGGAAACACCATATATTTT

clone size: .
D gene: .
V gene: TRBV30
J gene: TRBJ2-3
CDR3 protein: CAWNHEGLITDTQYF
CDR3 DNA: TGTGCCTGGAACCATGAGGGACTCATCACAGATACGCAGTATTTT